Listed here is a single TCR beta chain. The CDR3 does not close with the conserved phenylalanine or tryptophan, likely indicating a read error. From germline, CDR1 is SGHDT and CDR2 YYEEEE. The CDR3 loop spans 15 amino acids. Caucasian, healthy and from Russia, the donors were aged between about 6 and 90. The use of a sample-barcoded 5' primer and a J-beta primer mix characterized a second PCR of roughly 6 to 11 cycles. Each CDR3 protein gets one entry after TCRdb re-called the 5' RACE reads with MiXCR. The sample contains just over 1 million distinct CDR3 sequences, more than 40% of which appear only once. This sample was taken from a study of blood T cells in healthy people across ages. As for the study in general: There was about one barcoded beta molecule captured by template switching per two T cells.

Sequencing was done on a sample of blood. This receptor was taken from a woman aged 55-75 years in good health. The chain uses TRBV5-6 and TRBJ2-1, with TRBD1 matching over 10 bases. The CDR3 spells CACSLGDRGYNEQFL. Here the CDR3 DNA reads TGTGCCTGCAGCTTGGGGGACAGGGGCTACAATGAGCAGTTCTTA.